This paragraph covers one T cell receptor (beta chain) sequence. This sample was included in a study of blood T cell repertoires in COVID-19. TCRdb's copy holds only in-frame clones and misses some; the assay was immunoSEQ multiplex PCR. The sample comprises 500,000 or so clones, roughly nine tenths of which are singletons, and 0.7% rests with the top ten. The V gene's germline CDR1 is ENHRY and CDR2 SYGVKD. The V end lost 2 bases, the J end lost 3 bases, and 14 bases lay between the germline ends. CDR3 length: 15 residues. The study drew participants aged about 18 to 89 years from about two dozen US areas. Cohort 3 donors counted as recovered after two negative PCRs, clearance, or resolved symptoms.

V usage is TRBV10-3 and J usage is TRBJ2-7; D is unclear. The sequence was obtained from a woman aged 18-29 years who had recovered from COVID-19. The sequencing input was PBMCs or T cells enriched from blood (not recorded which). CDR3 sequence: CAISEEQAVDYEQYF. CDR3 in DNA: TGTGCCATCAGTGAGGAGCAGGCTGTCGACTACGAGCAGTACTTC.